What follows are 6 T cell receptor beta chains derived from one specimen sequenced in a study of blood T cell repertoires in COVID-19. Measured with immunoSEQ multiplex PCR; TCRdb has only the in-frame clones, and not every one. In the table there are some 200,000 clones, approximately 84% of which are singletons. Input material: PBMCs or T cells enriched from blood (not recorded which). The receptors shown here come from a man in his forties who had recovered from COVID-19.

The V and J genes are TRBV6-1 and TRBJ1-4; possibly TRBD1 for D (5 bases). Germline V gene lookup returns CDR1 MNHNS and CDR2 SASEGT. The germline V and J ends were trimmed by 3 bases and 2 bases, with 7 bases remaining between them. The CDR3 runs 14 residues. In nucleotides, the CDR3 is TGTGCCAGCAGTGAGGGGACTACTAATGAAAAACTGTTTTTT. Translated, it gives CASSEGTTNEKLFF.

The V call is TRBV4-1, the J call TRBJ2-5; 10 bases align to TRBD1. This CDR3 contains 16 residues. From germline, CDR1 is MGHRA and CDR2 YSYEKL. V shed 4 bases and J 1 base; nucleotides not matched to a gene: 6. CDR3 nucleotides: TGCGCCAGCAGCCCTAGGGGACAGGGGTTCCAAGAGACCCAGTACTTC. Translation gives CASSPRGQGFQETQYF.

J is TRBJ2-5 and V is TRBV5-1; D might be TRBD1 (5 bases). V dropped 2 bases and J dropped 7 bases, with 15 bases sitting between them. Germline V lookup: CDR1 SGHRS, CDR2 YFSETQ. The CDR3 sequence is 14 residues long. The DNA of the CDR3 is TGCGCCAGCAGCTTTAATCAGGGCCCGGGGACCCAGTACTTC. This gives the protein CASSFNQGPGTQYF.

This clone was counted a few times. The chain couples TRBV7-3 to TRBJ1-1; D uncertain. Germline loops: CDR1 SGHTA, CDR2 FQGTGA. Trimming stripped 5 bases from V and 2 bases from J, with 12 bases between. The CDR3 covers 14 residues. CDR3 in amino acids: CASSREGFNTEAFF. CDR3 nucleotide sequence: TGTGCCAGCAGCCGTGAGGGATTTAACACTGAAGCTTTCTTT. Looking up the rest from reference TRBV7-3 and TRBJ1-1 gives the full variable domain: GAGVSQTPSNKVTEKGKYVELRCDPISGHTALYWYRQSLGQGPEFLIYFQGTGAADDSGLPNDRFFAVRPEGSVSTLKIQRTERGDSAVYLCASSREGFNTEAFFGQGTRLTVV.

The chain carries TRBV2 and TRBJ1-2, with D perhaps matching TRBD1 (5 bases). The V gene's germline CDR1 is SNHLY and CDR2 FYNNEI. The ends were cut back, 9 bases at V and 4 bases at J, with 21 bases in the middle. The CDR3 is 15 amino acids. The CDR3 coding sequence is TGTGCCAGTGAGGTCGGCCAGGGAGGGTCCTATGGCTACACCTTC. Translated: CASEVGQGGSYGYTF.

The rearrangement joins TRBV7-2 to TRBJ1-3; possibly TRBD1 for D (5 bases). The CDR3 length is 17 residues. The germline CDR1 and CDR2 sequences are SGHTA and FQGNSA. V lost 5 bases and J lost 0, with 17 bases in between. Written as DNA, the CDR3 is TGTGCCAGCAGCCCGTTACAGGCGACGAGCTCTGGAAACACCATATATTTT. This translates into CASSPLQATSSGNTIYF.